This is a list of T cell receptor beta chains from one sample in a study of CD8+ T cells in alopecia areata. Profiling relied on immunoSEQ multiplex PCR, and the TCRdb table lists in-frame clones only, not all of them. The sample contains more than 200,000 clones, approximately 47% of which appear only once. Specimen: CD4+ T cells sorted from blood, collected between weeks 36 and 40, from a patient treated with tofacitinib. These receptors originate from a human donor with alopecia areata. Each CDR3 is given with its conserved first and last residue. A D gene is named only where the DNA matches it firmly. Not all rows give a size; the values are once, few, many and, for expanded clones, a class.

>TRBV14|few|TRBJ2-7|.
CASSQEWARSSYEQYF
TGTGCCAGCAGCCAAGAGTGGGCTAGGAGCTCCTACGAGCAGTACTTC
>TRBV28|many|TRBJ1-2|TRBD1
CASSSNHSPGQYGYTF
TGTGCCAGCAGTTCAAACCACTCACCGGGACAGTATGGCTACACCTTC
>TRBV18|medium-sized|TRBJ1-2|TRBD1
CASSLTEGQVYGYTF
TGTGCCAGCTCACTGACTGAGGGACAGGTCTATGGCTACACCTTC
>TRBV6-1|few|TRBJ2-6|.
CASSRVSGANVLTF
TGTGCCAGCAGCCGAGTCTCTGGGGCCAACGTCCTGACTTTC
>TRBV27|.|TRBJ1-4|TRBD1
CASSSTGGDEKLFF
TGTGCCAGCAGTTCCACAGGGGGGGATGAAAAACTGTTTTTT
>TRBV30|few|TRBJ1-2|.
CAWSWTGPNYGYTF
TGTGCCTGGAGTTGGACGGGTCCCAACTATGGCTACACCTTC
>TRBV9|.|TRBJ2-5|.
CASSVDGGPGTQYF
TGTGCCAGCAGCGTAGATGGGGGCCCAGGGACCCAGTACTTC
>TRBV5-1|.|TRBJ1-2|.
CASSLENPNYGYTF
TGCGCCAGCAGCTTGGAGAACCCCAACTATGGCTACACCTTC
>TRBV29-1|few|TRBJ1-1|.
CSVEGQTEAFF
TGCAGCGTTGAAGGACAGACGGAAGCTTTCTTT
>TRBV6-6|many|TRBJ2-1|.
CASSYGIEYEQFF
TGTGCCAGCAGTTACGGGATCGAGTATGAGCAGTTCTTC
>TRBV30|.|TRBJ1-1|TRBD1
CAWSLQGGTEAFF
TGTGCCTGGAGTCTACAGGGGGGCACTGAAGCTTTCTTT
>TRBV7-2|.|TRBJ2-7|.
CASSLQGPDEQYF
TGTGCCAGCAGCTTACAGGGTCCTGACGAGCAGTACTTC
>TRBV30|.|TRBJ1-1|TRBD1
CARGHTEAFF
TGTGCTAGGGGGCATACTGAAGCTTTCTTT
>TRBV18|.|TRBJ2-3|TRBD2
CASSLGLADTQYF
TGTGCCAGCTCACTGGGACTAGCAGATACGCAGTATTTT
>TRBV7-9|many|TRBJ1-5|.
CASSPPGSNQPQHF
TGTGCCAGCAGTCCTCCAGGAAGCAATCAGCCCCAGCATTTT
>TRBV5-1|.|TRBJ2-5|.
CASSLDRAIQETQYF
TGCGCCAGCAGCTTGGACAGGGCTATACAAGAGACCCAGTACTTC
>TRBV25-1|.|TRBJ2-2|.
CASSRGGGELFF
TGTGCCAGCAGCAGGGGCGGCGGGGAGCTGTTTTTT
>TRBV29-1|.|TRBJ2-1|.
CSGQSGTYNEQFF
TGCAGCGGCCAAAGTGGGACCTACAATGAGCAGTTCTTC
>TRBV5-4|.|TRBJ1-1|.
CASSWGRVNTEAFF
TGTGCCAGCAGCTGGGGGCGGGTGAACACTGAAGCTTTCTTT
>TRBV6-1|.|TRBJ2-7|TRBD1
CASSPTGFSYEQYF
TGTGCCAGCAGTCCGACAGGGTTCTCCTACGAGCAGTACTTC
>TRBV20-1|.|TRBJ1-1|.
CSAREGPVTFF
TGCAGTGCTAGGGAGGGGCCCGTGACTTTCTTT
>TRBV30|few|TRBJ2-7|.
CAWRLDFTGYEQYF
TGTGCCTGGAGATTGGACTTCACAGGGTACGAGCAGTACTTC
>TRBV19|few|TRBJ2-1|.
CASSITGFIRNEQFF
TGTGCCAGTAGTATAACAGGGTTCATCCGCAATGAGCAGTTCTTC
>TRBV9|.|TRBJ1-5|.
CASSAKPSNQPQHF
TGTGCCAGCAGCGCCAAGCCCAGCAATCAGCCCCAGCATTTT
>TRBV30|.|TRBJ2-7|TRBD2
CAWSVTRVAGGAYEQYF
TGTGCCTGGAGTGTAACTAGGGTAGCGGGAGGAGCCTACGAGCAGTACTTC
>TRBV2|few|TRBJ2-1|.
CASSDRSEQFF
TGTGCCAGCAGTGATAGGTCTGAGCAGTTCTTC
>TRBV30|few|TRBJ2-5|.
CASKGGSSETQYF
TGTGCGTCGAAGGGGGGTTCGTCAGAGACCCAGTACTTC
>TRBV29-1|.|TRBJ2-2|.
CSARTGANTGELFF
TGCAGCGCCCGGACTGGAGCGAACACCGGGGAGCTGTTTTTT
>TRBV5-1|.|TRBJ1-2|.
CASSLSPRLNYGYTF
TGCGCCAGCAGCTTGTCCCCACGGCTTAACTATGGCTACACCTTC
>TRBV6-6|.|TRBJ2-7|TRBD2
CASRTSGTYEQYF
TGTGCCAGCCGGACTAGCGGGACTTACGAGCAGTACTTC
>TRBV7-2|.|TRBJ2-5|TRBD2
CASSRIGTSGTRLQETQYF
TGTGCCAGCAGCCGAATCGGGACTAGCGGGACCCGGTTACAAGAGACCCAGTACTTC
>TRBV6-6|few|TRBJ2-7|TRBD2
CASGGGLAGSYEQYF
TGTGCCAGCGGGGGAGGGCTAGCGGGTTCCTACGAGCAGTACTTC
>TRBV25-1|few|TRBJ2-3|TRBD2
CASTPWSGSGKDTQYF
TGTGCCAGCACACCATGGAGCGGGAGCGGGAAAGATACGCAGTATTTT
>TRBV19|.|TRBJ2-1|.
CASSIGQPGKDEQFF
TGTGCCAGTAGTATTGGGCAGCCAGGCAAAGATGAGCAGTTCTTC
>TRBV4-1|.|TRBJ2-2|.
CASSQAQQGSTQGHTGELFF
TGCGCCAGCAGCCAAGCCCAGCAGGGTTCCACCCAAGGACACACCGGGGAGCTGTTTTTT
>TRBV2|.|TRBJ2-5|.
CASSGLQETQYF
TGTGCCAGCAGTGGACTACAAGAGACCCAGTACTTC
>TRBV5-1|few|TRBJ2-3|TRBD1
CASSLGQGFGTDTQYF
TGCGCCAGCAGCTTGGGACAGGGGTTTGGCACAGATACGCAGTATTTT
>TRBV5-8|once|TRBJ2-5|.
CASSPGRTGQETQYF
TGTGCCAGCAGCCCGGGGAGGACCGGACAAGAGACCCAGTACTTC
>TRBV19|.|TRBJ1-2|.
CASSGAPHNYGYTF
TGTGCCAGCTCGGGGGCCCCACATAACTATGGCTACACCTTC
>TRBV30|.|TRBJ1-2|.
CAWKFSRSRGYTF
TGTGCCTGGAAGTTTTCACGGAGTAGGGGCTACACCTTC
>TRBV7-9|few|TRBJ2-3|TRBD2
CASSLLAGSTDTQYF
TGTGCCAGCAGCTTATTAGCGGGAAGCACAGATACGCAGTATTTT
>TRBV30|.|TRBJ2-7|TRBD2
CAWSVGGRVNEQYF
TGTGCCTGGAGTGTCGGCGGGAGGGTTAATGAGCAGTACTTC